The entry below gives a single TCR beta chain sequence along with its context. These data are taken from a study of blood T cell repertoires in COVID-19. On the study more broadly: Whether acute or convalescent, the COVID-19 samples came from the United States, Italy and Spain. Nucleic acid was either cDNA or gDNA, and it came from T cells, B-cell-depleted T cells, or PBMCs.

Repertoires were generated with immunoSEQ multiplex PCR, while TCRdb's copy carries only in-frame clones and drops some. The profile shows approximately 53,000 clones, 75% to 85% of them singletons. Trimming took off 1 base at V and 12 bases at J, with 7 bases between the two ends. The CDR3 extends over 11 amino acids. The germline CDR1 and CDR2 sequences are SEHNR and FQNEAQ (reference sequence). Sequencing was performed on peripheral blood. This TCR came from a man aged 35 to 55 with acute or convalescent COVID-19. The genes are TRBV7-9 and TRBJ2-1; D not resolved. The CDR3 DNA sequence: TGTGCCAGCAGCTTAGGTCCGTGGCAGTTCTTC. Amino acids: CASSLGPWQFF. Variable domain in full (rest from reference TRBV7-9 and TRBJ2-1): DTGVSQNPRHKITKRGQNVTFRCDPISEHNRLYWYRQTLGQGPEFLTYFQNEAQLEKSRLLSDRFSAERPKGSFSTLEIQRTEQGDSAMYLCASSLGPWQFFGPGTRLTVL.